This T cell receptor beta chain emerged from a study of cytomegalovirus exposure and HLA in healthy donors. Study overall: The use of the same platform for the 120 validation repertoires and the 550 to 700 first-cohort repertoires was reported by a later analysis.

The data were produced by immunoSEQ multiplex PCR, yet TCRdb's version contains in-frame clones alone and is incomplete. Here the sample spans approximately 230,000 clones, about 90% being singletons. From germline, CDR1 is KGHSH and CDR2 LQKENI. The V gene lost 3 bases and the J gene lost 1 base, with 12 bases spanning the gap. The CDR3 is 16 residues long. Worth noting for this clone: Its target is not known.

Study-wide findings and caveats: Subsequent analysis showed first-cohort TCR clusters tending to co-occur in approximately 120 validation repertoires. The study designated some 180 TCR beta chains cytomegalovirus-associated.

The V gene is TRBV18, the J gene TRBJ2-2, with a possible D match to TRBD2 (5 bases). The origin of this receptor is a young man in good health and CMV-seropositive. Sequenced material: PBMCs. The CDR3 sequence: CASSPAGAVNTGELFF. CDR3 DNA: TGTGCCAGCTCACCCGCAGGAGCGGTGAACACCGGGGAGCTGTTTTTT. The variable domain in full, with the rest retrieved from reference TRBV18 and TRBJ2-2, is NAGVMQNPRHLVRRRGQEARLRCSPMKGHSHVYWYRQLPEEGLKFMVYLQKENIIDESGMPKERFSAEFPKEGPSILRIQQVVRGDSAAYFCASSPAGAVNTGELFFGEGSRLTVL.